What follows describes a single TCR beta chain. The antigen is undetermined. The junction and the germline gene differ at one end; a read error may be behind it. PCR was performed using 60 Vbeta and 13 Jbeta primers. Repertoires were generated with immunoSEQ multiplex PCR, while TCRdb's copy carries only in-frame clones and drops some. The repertoire holds more than 120,000 clones, with around 78% as singletons. These data are taken from a study of cytomegalovirus exposure and HLA in healthy donors. Study-wide results and caveats: In terms of immune exposure information, only CMV serostatus was available. As a later analysis showed, a missense DCLRE1C variant was linked to trimming of TCR beta V- and J-genes. Indistinguishable V segments, including TRBV6-2 and TRBV6-3, were excluded.

There are 12 residues in the CDR3. Germline loops: CDR1 GTSNPN, CDR2 SVGIG (reference sequence). The gene calls are TRBV30 and TRBJ2-1, with D perhaps TRBD1 (6 bases). Sequencing was carried out using PBMCs. The sequence derives from a woman between 40 and 50 years old in good health and CMV-seropositive. CDR3 sequence: CAWNGQYSEQFF. The CDR3 coding sequence is TGTGCCTGGAACGGACAGTACAGTGAGCAGTTCTTC.